This T cell receptor (beta chain) was retrieved from a study of shared clonotypes between healthy human individuals. Study-wide context: Every donor yielded three CD4 naive, three CD4 memory, two CD8 naive and one CD8 memory plate.

CDR1 is SGHRS and CDR2 is YFSETQ in the germline V gene. This CDR3 region has 17 residues. V shed 0 bases and J 5 bases; nucleotides not matched to a gene: 12. In the case of this clone: The sample has other DNA sequences that encode this CDR3 too.

Libraries were prepared by immunoSEQ multiplex PCR; TCRdb keeps only in-frame clonotypes and omits some of them. The sample holds around 1,000,000 clones, approximately 80% seen once. The rearrangement links TRBV5-1 to TRBJ2-5, with 8 nucleotides matching TRBD2. The clonotype was recovered from a man younger than 30 in good health. Some clones in this sample may be carry-over from other donors' samples. Sequencing input: memory CD4+ T cells from PBMCs. Subset of the sample: CD45RA-negative fraction. The DNA of the CDR3 is TGCGCCAGCAGCTTGGGAGGCTCAGCGGGAGTTGAGGAGACCCAGTACTTC. Translating gives CASSLGGSAGVEETQYF.